The T cell receptor beta chain described here comes from a study of Ad26.COV2.S vaccination and SARS-CoV-2 variants. About the study: The donor participated in the COV1001 trial, in its Ad26.COV2.S arm. The study, taken as a whole, reports: Recipients given vaccine exceeded placebo recipients in spike-specific TCR breadth.

Details on this clone: Its cognate antigen is unknown.

As to treatment: over 15 received Ad26.COV2.S at low or high dose, single or two shots; several received placebo; per-sample allocation not given. Following the first vaccine or placebo injection, samples were taken on day 63. The donor was a Boston adult aged 18-55 years. CDR3 length: 16 residues. Germline CDR1 and CDR2: SGHRS and YFSETQ. Trimming removed 8 bases from V and 0 bases from J, with 18 bases in between. Only in-frame clones appear in the TCRdb table, and some are missing; sequencing was by immunoSEQ multiplex PCR. The repertoire consists of roughly 350,000 clones, with about 87% occurring once and the leading ten covering 6.4%.

This TCR was recovered from a person between 18 and 60 years old who received the Ad26.COV2.S COVID-19 vaccine or a placebo. This chain links TRBV5-1 with TRBJ1-3; D remains unclear. Sample: peripheral blood, taken in a trial of Ad26.COV2.S vaccine versus placebo. CDR3: CASTSGYAGSGNTIYF. CDR3 nucleotides: TGCGCCAGTACCTCAGGCTATGCGGGCTCTGGAAACACCATATATTTT.